This TCR beta chain was found in a study of blood T cells in healthy people across ages. The second PCR ran about 6 to 12 cycles with a sample-barcoded 5' primer and J-beta primers. Each cDNA molecule carried a tag from a template-switch adaptor that contained 12 random nucleotides. TCRdb redid the calling of the 5' RACE reads with MiXCR, one entry per CDR3 protein. The repertoire includes about 620,000 distinct CDR3 sequences, around a fifth of them detected once, and 3.5% to 4% sits in the top ten. There are a few counts of this clonotype. The receptor comes from a man between 65 and 80 years old in good health. The sequenced sample consisted of blood.

In DNA form, the CDR3 reads TGTGCCAGCAGTGAAGCGCTGGGACAGGGGGCAGATACGCAGTATTTT. This translates into CASSEALGQGADTQYF. The rearrangement joins TRBV6-1 to TRBJ2-3; 11 bases line up with TRBD1. Losses at the gene ends were 0 bases for V and 4 bases for J; bases not matched to a gene: 3. Germline lookup yields CDR1 MNHNS and CDR2 SASEGT. CDR3 length: 16 residues.